Described below is a single T cell receptor beta chain sequence and its context. A read error is possible here, since a much larger clone lies one base away. The data are from a study of identical twins. A single record per CDR3 protein comes from TCRdb applying MiXCR to the 5' RACE reads. The repertoire consists of approximately 700,000 distinct CDR3 sequences, with 5.5% to 7.5% occurring once and the leading ten covering roughly 1.8%. V gave up 6 bases and J gave up 7 bases, with 22 bases separating them. Germline CDR1 is DFQATT and CDR2 is SNEGSKA (reference sequence). The CDR3 is 14 amino acids. With no exceptions, donors were healthy Caucasians.

The receptor was derived from a man between 18 and 35 years old in good health. J is TRBJ2-7 and V is TRBV20-1, with D unclear. The sample consisted of naive T cells sorted from blood. CDR3 sequence reads: CSAAMLSASREQYV. The CDR3 nucleotides read TGCAGTGCCGCAATGCTATCTGCGTCAAGGGAGCAGTACGTC.